Following are 5 T cell receptor beta chains from one sample sequenced in a study of blood T cells in healthy people across ages. A J-beta primer mix and a sample-barcoded 5' primer were used in a second PCR of about 7 to 12 cycles. TCRdb re-analysed the 5' RACE reads in MiXCR, keeping a single row per CDR3 protein. This sample has about a million distinct CDR3 sequences, with approximately 49% found just once. The sample was blood. The receptors come from a man aged 25-45 years in good health.

Only one count was recorded for this clonotype. V usage is TRBV20-1 and J usage is TRBJ2-3; possibly TRBD2 for D (5 bases). V was cut by 3 bases and J by 0 bases, with 16 bases left in between. This CDR3 contains 16 residues. The germline gives CDR1 DFQATT, CDR2 SNEGSKA (reference sequence). The CDR3 nucleotides are TGCAGTGCTAGCCTCCTACTGCGCGGGAGCACAGATACGCAGTATTTT. This encodes CSASLLLRGSTDTQYF.

This clonotype was recorded a few times. The chain joins TRBV28 to TRBJ2-3; 11 bases align to TRBD1. The V segment lost 3 bases and the J segment 2 bases; nucleotides outside the gene matches: 4. The germline V gene has CDR1 MDHEN and CDR2 SYDVKM. The CDR3 has 16 amino acids. This CDR3 is CASSLLGQGVTDTQYF. CDR3 DNA: TGTGCCAGCAGTTTGTTGGGACAGGGGGTCACAGATACGCAGTATTTT.

The chain links TRBV2 to TRBJ2-7; 7 nucleotides agree with TRBD1. CDR3 length equals 14 residues. With 1 base clipped from V and 4 bases from J, the junction kept 4 bases outside the gene matches. From germline, CDR1 is SNHLY and CDR2 FYNNEI. CDR3 nucleotides: TGTGCCAGCAGTGAAGATGACAGGGCTTACGAGCAGTACTTC. Its protein is CASSEDDRAYEQYF.

The chain combines TRBV29-1 with TRBJ2-5, with D maybe TRBD2 (6 bases). There are 14 residues in the CDR3. The germline CDR1 and CDR2 sequences are SQVTM and ANQGSEA. V lost 7 bases and J lost 2, with 17 bases in between. CDR3 sequence reads: CSAGVGLGQETQYF. The CDR3 bases are TGCAGCGCGGGAGTCGGGCTGGGTCAAGAGACCCAGTACTTC.

This clonotype was seen once. The V gene is TRBV6-5, the J gene TRBJ2-7; 7 nucleotides line up with TRBD2. Trimming cost V 0 bases and J 0 bases; bases outside gene matches: 5. The CDR3 covers 16 residues. CDR1 is MNHEY, CDR2 SVGAGI, per germline. The CDR3 nucleotides read TGTGCCAGCAGTTACTCGGCTAGCGGATACTCCTACGAGCAGTACTTC. As protein: CASSYSASGYSYEQYF.